The text below deals with one T cell receptor beta chain. This specimen belongs to a study of blood T cell repertoires in COVID-19. CDR1 and CDR2 from the germline V gene are GTSNPN and SVGIG (reference sequence). V was clipped by 2 bases and J by 0 bases, with 12 bases between them. The CDR3 is made up of 15 amino acids. TCRdb keeps only in-frame clones here, not all; method: immunoSEQ multiplex PCR. Altogether 150,000 to 200,000 clones are present, approximately 84% being singletons, with the ten largest covering 20% to 25%. The receptor was derived from a woman of 80 years or more with acute or convalescent COVID-19. V is TRBV30 and J is TRBJ2-3, with D unresolved. The specimen sequenced was peripheral blood. Written as DNA, the CDR3 is TGTGCCTGGAGTAGAACTGGTGCTAGCACAGATACGCAGTATTTT. This translates into CAWSRTGASTDTQYF.